Below are 28 T cell receptor beta chains sequenced from a single sample in a study of shared clonotypes between healthy human individuals. Data came from immunoSEQ multiplex PCR; TCRdb stores just in-frame clones and leaves some out. The sample lists millions of clones, more than 90% seen once, with about 0.13% in the top ten. Sequenced input: naive CD4+ T cells sorted from blood. As for subset: CD45RA+ positively selected. The receptors shown here come from a man younger than 30 in good health.

J is TRBJ1-1 and V is TRBV9, with D uncertain. Trimming took off 4 bases at V and 5 bases at J, with 12 bases between the two ends. The CDR3 spans 13 residues. Looked up from germline, CDR1 is SGDLS and CDR2 is YYNGEE. CDR3 sequence (DNA): TGTGCCAGCAGCCGAGGGATAGGGACTGAAGCTTTCTTT. Amino acid sequence: CASSRGIGTEAFF.

J is TRBJ2-5 and V is TRBV2; TRBD1 matches at 8 bases. Germline V gene lookup returns CDR1 SNHLY and CDR2 FYNNEI. CDR3 length equals 14 residues. V shed 7 bases, J shed 1 base, and the junction held 5 bases outside the gene matches. This chain's CDR3 is CASKPDRAQETQYF. The CDR3 DNA reads as TGTGCCAGCAAACCGGACAGGGCCCAAGAGACCCAGTACTTC.

For this clone: The same CDR3 is also encoded by other DNA sequences in this sample. The chain couples TRBV30 to TRBJ2-2; D is uncertain. Germline V lookup: CDR1 GTSNPN, CDR2 SVGIG (reference sequence). V was shortened by 0 bases and J by 0 bases, with 2 bases between the two germline ends. The CDR3 is 13 residues long. The CDR3 loop is CAWSVTNTGELFF. As DNA, the CDR3 is TGTGCCTGGAGTGTAACGAACACCGGGGAGCTGTTTTTT.

V gene TRBV18 combines with J gene TRBJ1-2, with D perhaps TRBD1 (5 bases). The CDR3 consists of 14 residues. CDR1 is KGHSH, CDR2 LQKENI, per germline. Trimming pared 4 bases from V and 7 bases from J, leaving 16 bases between. The CDR3 coding sequence is TGTGCCAGCTCACGAGGGGAAGGGTCTCTTGGCTACACCTTC. This gives the protein CASSRGEGSLGYTF.

The chain uses TRBV7-9 and TRBJ1-4; no reliable D call. With 0 bases removed from V and 4 bases from J, the gap between germline ends came to 6 bases. Per germline, CDR1 SEHNR and CDR2 FQNEAQ (reference sequence). This CDR3 has 14 residues. The CDR3 DNA is TGTGCCAGCAGCTTAGCCTTTCATAATGAAAAACTGTTTTTT. This gives the protein CASSLAFHNEKLFF.

With respect to this clone: The same CDR3 arises from other DNA sequences in this sample as well. The chain links TRBV7-3 to TRBJ2-2; D call uncertain. The germline CDR1 and CDR2 sequences are SGHTA and FQGTGA. The ends were cut back, 5 bases at V and 1 base at J, with 5 bases in the middle. CDR3 length equals 13 residues. The CDR3 sequence: CASSPGNTGELFF. The CDR3 nucleotides read TGTGCCAGCAGCCCTGGGAACACCGGGGAGCTGTTTTTT.

This clone was picked up a small number of times. The sample carries other DNA sequences with the same CDR3. The chain is built from TRBV4-1 and TRBJ1-6; D uncertain. Trimming cost V 0 bases and J 8 bases, with 8 bases left between them. CDR1 and CDR2 from the germline V gene are MGHRA and YSYEKL. The CDR3 extends over 14 amino acids. CDR3 loop: CASSQEGPDSPLHF. DNA of the CDR3: TGCGCCAGCAGCCAAGAAGGCCCTGATTCACCCCTCCACTTT.

This CDR3 is CASSSRLAGVGYEQYF. The CDR3 DNA sequence: TGTGCCAGCAGCTCAAGACTAGCGGGAGTGGGTTACGAGCAGTACTTC. The chain is built from TRBV5-5 and TRBJ2-7; 12 bases are shared with TRBD2. The CDR3 contains 16 residues. With V trimmed by 3 bases and J by 4 bases, 8 bases remained unmatched. Per the germline V gene, CDR1 is SGHKS and CDR2 is YYEKEE (reference sequence).

The chain is built from TRBV7-9 and TRBJ2-5; possible D gene TRBD2, 5 bases. The length of the CDR3 is 15 residues. V was pared by 0 bases and J by 5 bases, with 13 bases between. In germline, CDR1 is SEHNR, CDR2 FQNEAQ (reference sequence). CDR3 region: CASSLATEGWETQYF. For the CDR3, the DNA is TGTGCCAGCAGCTTAGCCACCGAGGGTTGGGAGACCCAGTACTTC.

The CDR3 DNA follows: TGTGCCAGCAACCACCGACAGGGCGAGACCCAGTACTTC. Residues: CASNHRQGETQYF. This sequence joins TRBV2 and TRBJ2-5, with TRBD1 matching over 7 bases. The V and J ends lost 7 bases and 5 bases, in that order; junction bases with no gene match: 7. The CDR3 runs 13 residues. Germline assignment: CDR1 SNHLY and CDR2 FYNNEI.

The rearrangement joins TRBV19 to TRBJ2-5; D gene ambiguous. Germline V gives CDR1 LNHDA, CDR2 SQIVND (reference sequence). The length of the CDR3 is 14 residues. With 3 bases removed from V and 4 bases from J, the gap between germline ends came to 12 bases. The CDR3 loop reads CASSIRLIGETQYF. The DNA for the CDR3 is TGTGCCAGTAGTATTAGACTCATAGGAGAGACCCAGTACTTC. The full variable domain, rest sourced from reference TRBV19 and TRBJ2-5, is DGGITQSPKYLFRKEGQNVTLSCEQNLNHDAMYWYRQDPGQGLRLIYYSQIVNDFQKGDIAEGYSVSREKKESFPLTVTSAQKNPTAFYLCASSIRLIGETQYFGPGTRLLVL.

This clone has only one observation. The chain employs TRBV6-1 and TRBJ2-7, with D perhaps matching TRBD2 (6 bases). CDR3 length: 14 residues. V lost 11 bases, J lost 2 bases, and 19 bases lay in between. Looked up from germline, CDR1 is MNHNS and CDR2 is SASEGT. The CDR3 region is CAAAPDGGPYEQYF. CDR3 nucleotide sequence: TGTGCCGCCGCCCCCGACGGAGGGCCCTACGAGCAGTACTTC.

The gene calls are TRBV5-1 and TRBJ2-5; 8 nucleotides align to TRBD1. Germline V lookup: CDR1 SGHRS, CDR2 YFSETQ. This CDR3 spans 15 amino acids. Trimming took 3 bases from V and 1 from J; bases not matched to a gene: 5. The CDR3 region is CASSWSTGGQETQYF. CDR3 DNA sequence: TGCGCCAGCAGCTGGAGTACAGGGGGCCAAGAGACCCAGTACTTC.

V and J are TRBV7-2 and TRBJ1-1, with D possibly TRBD1 on 6 matching bases. V was trimmed by 3 bases and J by 4 bases, leaving 9 bases between them. This CDR3 comprises 13 residues. Germline CDR1 reads SGHTA; CDR2 reads FQGNSA. CDR3 region: CASSFGGPTEAFF. CDR3 sequence (DNA): TGTGCCAGCAGCTTCGGGGGGCCCACTGAAGCTTTCTTT.

The chain joins TRBV18 to TRBJ1-5; D gene unclear. Trimming removed 3 bases at V and 2 bases at J, with 11 bases between. The CDR3 sequence is 15 residues long. Germline lookup yields CDR1 KGHSH and CDR2 LQKENI. CDR3 DNA: TGTGCCAGCTCACCCGGACGGTGGGGCAATCAGCCCCAGCATTTT. Its translation is CASSPGRWGNQPQHF.

Here the CDR3 reads CASSDWTAPNQPQHF. The CDR3 region has the DNA TGCGCCAGCAGTGATTGGACAGCTCCAAATCAGCCCCAGCATTTT. The chain uses TRBV10-2 and TRBJ1-5; perhaps TRBD1 as D (6 bases). Germline CDR1 is WSHSY and CDR2 is SAAADI. There are 15 residues in the CDR3. V was cut by 3 bases and J by 4 bases, with 13 bases left in between.

The chain combines TRBV21-1 with TRBJ2-2. TRBV21-1 counts as a pseudogene. The CDR3 has 12 residues. The CDR3 sequence: CASRPDTGELFF. CDR3 DNA: TGTGCCAGCAGACCCGACACCGGGGAGCTGTTTTTT.

The chain links TRBV5-1 to TRBJ2-3; D tentatively reads TRBD1 or TRBD2 (5 bases each). Trimming shortened V by 4 bases and J by 3 bases, and 15 bases separated the two germline ends. Germline V gives CDR1 SGHRS, CDR2 YFSETQ. This CDR3 spans 15 amino acids. CDR3: CASSVLGEWTDTQYF. The CDR3 DNA reads as TGCGCCAGCAGCGTATTGGGGGAATGGACAGATACGCAGTATTTT.

The CDR3 spells CASSLQGGPYEQYF. The CDR3 DNA follows: TGTGCCAGCAGCTTACAGGGGGGCCCCTACGAGCAGTACTTC. This chain links TRBV7-9 with TRBJ2-7; a possible D gene is TRBD1 (7 bases). V lost 2 bases and J 2 bases, leaving 10 bases between the germline ends. This CDR3 region has 14 residues. Germline V lookup: CDR1 SEHNR, CDR2 FQNEAQ (reference sequence).

V is TRBV6-6 and J is TRBJ1-1; 10 bases align to TRBD1. With V trimmed by 8 bases and J by 2 bases, 5 bases remained unmatched. CDR3 size: 14 residues. CDR1 and CDR2 from the germline V gene are MNHNY and SVGAGI (reference sequence). The CDR3 loop reads CASHRDRGNTEAFF. The DNA of the CDR3 is TGTGCCAGCCACCGGGACAGGGGCAACACTGAAGCTTTCTTT.

The V and J genes are TRBV9 and TRBJ2-1; TRBD1 agrees at 8 bases. Unmatched junction bases numbered 4, after V lost 4 bases and J lost 4 bases. This CDR3 is 14 amino acids long. Germline V gives CDR1 SGDLS, CDR2 YYNGEE. The CDR3 region is CASSTGTGYNEQFF. The CDR3 DNA follows: TGTGCCAGCAGCACCGGGACAGGTTACAATGAGCAGTTCTTC.

V gene TRBV29-1 combines with J gene TRBJ2-1, with 12 bases fitting TRBD1. The CDR3 spans 14 residues. The V and J ends lost 6 bases and 6 bases, in that order; junction bases with no gene match: 6. Germline V lookup: CDR1 SQVTM, CDR2 ANQGSEA. CDR3 sequence (DNA): TGCAGCGTAGCGGGACAGGGGGCAGGCAATGAGCAGTTCTTC. As protein: CSVAGQGAGNEQFF.

CDR3 region: CASSVRQITDTQYF. The DNA of the CDR3 is TGCGCCAGCAGTGTGAGACAGATCACAGATACGCAGTATTTT. The V and J genes are TRBV10-1 and TRBJ2-3; tentative D call: TRBD1 (5 bases). The V end lost 4 bases, the J end lost 2 bases, and 10 bases lay between the germline ends. The CDR3 spans 14 residues. Germline assignment: CDR1 WNHNN and CDR2 SYGVQD (reference sequence).

The CDR3 DNA is TGTGCCAGCAGCTTAGACTACCCGAACACCGGGGAGCTGTTTTTT. It is translated as CASSLDYPNTGELFF. The V call is TRBV11-2, the J call TRBJ2-2; no clear D gene. CDR1 and CDR2 from the germline V gene are SGHAT and FQNNGV. This CDR3 comprises 15 residues. V lost 0 bases, J lost 0 bases, and 5 bases lay in between.

The J gene is TRBJ2-7, the V gene TRBV18, with D perhaps matching TRBD1 (5 bases). The V end was cut by 6 bases, the J end by 2 bases, with 8 bases between. Germline CDR1 and CDR2: KGHSH and LQKENI. The CDR3 consists of 12 residues. CDR3 residues: CASSAGPYEQYF. CDR3 nucleotides: TGTGCCAGCTCCGCAGGGCCCTACGAGCAGTACTTC.

The genes are TRBV30 and TRBJ1-2; 8 bases fit TRBD1. The CDR3 is made up of 13 amino acids. J lost 7 bases, V lost 1 base, and 5 bases had no gene match. CDR1 and CDR2 (germline): GTSNPN, SVGIG (reference sequence). CDR3 in DNA: TGTGCCTGGAGTGACAGGGGGTTCGGTGGCTACACCTTC. Its translation is CAWSDRGFGGYTF.

This rearrangement joins TRBV7-2 to TRBJ2-2, with no clear D. The CDR3 runs 16 residues. CDR1 SGHTA and CDR2 FQGNSA come from the germline V gene. Trimming pared 1 base from V and 7 bases from J, leaving 16 bases between. This CDR3 reads CASSLGFALNRGELFF. In DNA form, the CDR3 reads TGTGCCAGCAGCTTAGGGTTCGCCCTCAACCGCGGGGAGCTGTTTTTT.

As to this clone: The same CDR3 is also encoded by other DNA sequences in this sample. CDR3 loop: CASSLYGYEQYF. The CDR3 DNA is TGTGCCAGCAGTTTATATGGCTACGAGCAGTACTTC. The chain couples TRBV27 to TRBJ2-7, with D unresolved. Germline V gene data show CDR1 as MNHEY and CDR2 as SMNVEV (reference sequence). The germline V and J ends were trimmed by 1 base and 3 bases, with 4 bases remaining between them. The CDR3 sequence is 12 residues long.